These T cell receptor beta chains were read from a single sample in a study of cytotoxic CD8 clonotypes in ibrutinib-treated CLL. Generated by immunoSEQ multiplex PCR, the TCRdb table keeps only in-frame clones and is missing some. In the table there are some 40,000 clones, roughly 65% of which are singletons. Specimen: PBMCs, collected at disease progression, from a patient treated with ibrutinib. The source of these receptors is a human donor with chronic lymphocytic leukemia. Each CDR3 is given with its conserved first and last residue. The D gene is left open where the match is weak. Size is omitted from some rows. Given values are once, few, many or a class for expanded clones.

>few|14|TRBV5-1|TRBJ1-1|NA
CASSLVRGDTEAFF
TGCGCCAGCAGCTTGGTTCGGGGAGACACTGAAGCTTTCTTT
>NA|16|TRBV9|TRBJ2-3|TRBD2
CASSSTPAGGSDTQYF
TGTGCCAGCAGCTCGACACCAGCGGGAGGGTCAGATACGCAGTATTTT
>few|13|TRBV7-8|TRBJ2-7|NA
CASSLVSGYEQYF
TGTGCCAGCAGCTTAGTCTCTGGCTACGAGCAGTACTTC
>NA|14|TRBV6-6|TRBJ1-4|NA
CASSDGQINEKLFF
TGTGCCAGCAGTGATGGACAGATTAATGAAAAACTGTTTTTT
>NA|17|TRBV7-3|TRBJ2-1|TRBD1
CASSLKGTGQGFYEQFF
TGTGCCAGCAGCTTAAAAGGGACGGGACAGGGGTTTTATGAGCAGTTCTTC
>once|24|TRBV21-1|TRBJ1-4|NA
CASSKTDRTGETIKAARENEKLFF
TGTGCCAGCAGCAAAACAGACAGGACCGGGGAGACTATCAAAGCAGCTAGAGAAAATGAAAAACTGTTTTTT
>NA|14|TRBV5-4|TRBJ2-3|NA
CASSLRTGTDTQYF
TGTGCCAGCAGCTTGAGGACTGGCACAGATACGCAGTATTTT
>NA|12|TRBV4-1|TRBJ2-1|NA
CASSQEVGEQFF
TGCGCCAGCAGCCAGGAAGTTGGTGAGCAGTTCTTC
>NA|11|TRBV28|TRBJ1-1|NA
CASSSRDPAFF
TGTGCCAGCAGCTCCCGGGACCCGGCTTTCTTT
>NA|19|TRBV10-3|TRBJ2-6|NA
CAISEPHPGWGSGANVLTF
TGTGCCATCAGTGAGCCCCACCCAGGCTGGGGCTCTGGGGCCAACGTCCTGACTTTC
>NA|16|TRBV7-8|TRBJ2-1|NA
CASSLVISWEHNEQFF
TGTGCCAGCAGCTTAGTAATTAGCTGGGAGCACAATGAGCAGTTCTTC
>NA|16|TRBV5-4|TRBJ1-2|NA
CASSPQGSRDNYGYTF
TGTGCCAGCAGCCCCCAAGGTAGCAGGGATAACTATGGCTACACCTTC
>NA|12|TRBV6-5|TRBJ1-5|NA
CASRGSNQPQHF
TGTGCCAGCCGGGGTAGCAATCAGCCCCAGCATTTT
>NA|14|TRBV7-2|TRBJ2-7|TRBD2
CASTTSGRSSEQYF
TGTGCCAGCACCACTAGCGGGAGATCGAGCGAGCAGTACTTC
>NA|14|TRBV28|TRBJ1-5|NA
CASSLNRVGQPQHF
TGTGCCAGCAGTTTAAATCGGGTCGGTCAGCCCCAGCATTTT
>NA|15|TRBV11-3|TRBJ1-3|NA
CASSAGPISGNTIYF
TGTGCCAGCAGCGCGGGACCGATCTCTGGAAACACCATATATTTT
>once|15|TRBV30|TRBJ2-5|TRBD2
CAWSEVASGTGTQYF
TGTGCCTGGAGTGAAGTCGCTAGCGGGACGGGGACCCAGTACTTC
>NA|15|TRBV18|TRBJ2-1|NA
CASSPWSGPDNEQFF
TGTGCCAGCTCACCGTGGTCCGGCCCCGACAATGAGCAGTTCTTC
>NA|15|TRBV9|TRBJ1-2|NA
CASSVGDRGPRGYTF
TGTGCCAGCAGCGTAGGCGACCGGGGGCCGCGCGGCTACACCTTC
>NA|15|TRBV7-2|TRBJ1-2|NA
CASSLDLSGAGGYTF
TGTGCCAGCAGCTTAGACCTGTCGGGGGCGGGCGGCTACACCTTC
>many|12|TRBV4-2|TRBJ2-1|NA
CASSQWGNEQFF
TGTGCCAGCAGCCAATGGGGAAATGAGCAGTTCTTC
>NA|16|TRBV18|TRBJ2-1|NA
CASSPTGGSSYNEQFF
TGTGCCAGCTCGCCCACCGGGGGCAGCTCCTACAATGAGCAGTTCTTC
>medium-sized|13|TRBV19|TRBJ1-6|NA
CASSWKVVSPLHF
TGTGCCAGTAGTTGGAAAGTCGTCTCACCCCTCCACTTT
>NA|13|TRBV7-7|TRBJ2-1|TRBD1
CAVWDRVNNEQFF
TGTGCGGTCTGGGACAGGGTTAACAATGAGCAGTTCTTC
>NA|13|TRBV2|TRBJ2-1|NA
CASEDRSYNEQFF
TGTGCCAGCGAGGATCGGAGCTACAATGAGCAGTTCTTC
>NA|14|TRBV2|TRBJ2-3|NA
CASSGRTAADTQYF
TGTGCCAGCAGTGGTAGGACGGCCGCAGATACGCAGTATTTT
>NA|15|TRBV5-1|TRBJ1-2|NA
CASSFTADNLGGYTF
TGCGCCAGCAGCTTTACCGCGGACAACCTAGGAGGCTACACCTTC